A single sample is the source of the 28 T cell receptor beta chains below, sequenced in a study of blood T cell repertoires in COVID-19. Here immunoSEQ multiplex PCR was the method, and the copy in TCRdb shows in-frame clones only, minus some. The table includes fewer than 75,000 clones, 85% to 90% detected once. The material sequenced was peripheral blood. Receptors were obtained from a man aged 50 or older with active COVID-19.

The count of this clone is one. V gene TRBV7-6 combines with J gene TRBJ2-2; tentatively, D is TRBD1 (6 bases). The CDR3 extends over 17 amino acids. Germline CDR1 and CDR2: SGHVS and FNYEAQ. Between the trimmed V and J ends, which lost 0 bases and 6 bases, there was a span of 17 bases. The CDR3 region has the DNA TGTGCCAGCAGCTTAGCGGGGCGGACAGTTGAAGCCGGGGAGCTGTTTTTT. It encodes CASSLAGRTVEAGELFF.

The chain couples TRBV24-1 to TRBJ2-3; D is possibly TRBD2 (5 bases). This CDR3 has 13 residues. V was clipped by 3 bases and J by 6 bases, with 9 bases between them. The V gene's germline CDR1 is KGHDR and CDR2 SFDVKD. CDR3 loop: CATSDPVADTQYF. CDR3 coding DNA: TGTGCCACCAGTGATCCCGTAGCGGATACGCAGTATTTT.

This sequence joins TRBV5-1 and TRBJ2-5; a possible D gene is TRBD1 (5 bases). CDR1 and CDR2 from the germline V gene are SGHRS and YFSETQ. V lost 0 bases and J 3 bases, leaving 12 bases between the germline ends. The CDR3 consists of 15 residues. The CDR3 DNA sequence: TGCGCCAGCAGCTTGGTTTCCAGGGCGGAAGAGACCCAGTACTTC. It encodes CASSLVSRAEETQYF.

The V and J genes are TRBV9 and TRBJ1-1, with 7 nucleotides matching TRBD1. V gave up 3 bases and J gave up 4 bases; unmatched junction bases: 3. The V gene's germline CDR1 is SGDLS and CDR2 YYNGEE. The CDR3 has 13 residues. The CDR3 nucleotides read TGTGCCAGCAGCGAACAGGGGAGCACTGAAGCTTTCTTT. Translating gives CASSEQGSTEAFF.

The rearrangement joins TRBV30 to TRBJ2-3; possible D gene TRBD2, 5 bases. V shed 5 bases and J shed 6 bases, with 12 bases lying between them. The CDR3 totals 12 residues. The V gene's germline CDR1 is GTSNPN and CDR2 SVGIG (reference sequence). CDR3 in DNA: TGTGCCTGGGCCGGGATCATTGATACGCAGTATTTT. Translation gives CAWAGIIDTQYF.

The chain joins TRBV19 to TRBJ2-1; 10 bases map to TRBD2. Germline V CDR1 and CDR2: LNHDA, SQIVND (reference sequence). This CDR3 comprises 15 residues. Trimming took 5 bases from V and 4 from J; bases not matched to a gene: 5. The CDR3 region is CASSRTSGAYNEQFF. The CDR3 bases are TGTGCCAGTAGTCGGACTAGCGGAGCTTACAATGAGCAGTTCTTC.

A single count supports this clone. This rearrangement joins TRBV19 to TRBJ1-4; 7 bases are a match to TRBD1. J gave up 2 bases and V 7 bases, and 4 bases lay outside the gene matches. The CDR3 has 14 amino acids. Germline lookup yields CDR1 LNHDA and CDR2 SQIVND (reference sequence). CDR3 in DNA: TGTGCCAGTACCCCGACAGGGACTAATGAAAAACTGTTTTTT. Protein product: CASTPTGTNEKLFF.

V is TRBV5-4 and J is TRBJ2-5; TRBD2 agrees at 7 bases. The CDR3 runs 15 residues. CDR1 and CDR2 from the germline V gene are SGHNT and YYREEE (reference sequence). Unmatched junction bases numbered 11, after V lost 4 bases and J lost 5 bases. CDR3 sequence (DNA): TGTGCCAGCAGCCCGCCTAGCGGAGGGGAGGAGACCCAGTACTTC. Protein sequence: CASSPPSGGEETQYF.

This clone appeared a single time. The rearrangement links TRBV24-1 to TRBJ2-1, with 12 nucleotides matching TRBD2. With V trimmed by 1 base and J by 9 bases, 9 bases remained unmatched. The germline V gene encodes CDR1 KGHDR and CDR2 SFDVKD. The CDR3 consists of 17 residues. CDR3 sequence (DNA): TGTGCCACCAGTGATTTCCCCACTAGCGGGGGGTCTGGTGAGCAGTTCTTC. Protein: CATSDFPTSGGSGEQFF.

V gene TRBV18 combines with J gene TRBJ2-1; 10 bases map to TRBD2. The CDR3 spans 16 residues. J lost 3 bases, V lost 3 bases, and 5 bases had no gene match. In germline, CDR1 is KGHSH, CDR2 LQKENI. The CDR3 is CASSPQTSGNYNEQFF. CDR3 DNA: TGTGCCAGCTCACCGCAAACTAGCGGGAACTACAATGAGCAGTTCTTC.

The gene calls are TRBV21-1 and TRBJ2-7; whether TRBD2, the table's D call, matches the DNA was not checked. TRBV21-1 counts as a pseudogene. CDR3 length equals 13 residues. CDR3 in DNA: TGTGCCAGCAGCATAAGGACTTACTACGAGCAGTACTTC. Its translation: CASSIRTYYEQYF.

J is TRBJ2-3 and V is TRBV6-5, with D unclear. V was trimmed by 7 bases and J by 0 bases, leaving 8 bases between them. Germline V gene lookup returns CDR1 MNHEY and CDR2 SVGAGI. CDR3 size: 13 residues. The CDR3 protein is CASKARSTDTQYF. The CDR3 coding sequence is TGTGCCAGCAAAGCGCGTAGCACAGATACGCAGTATTTT.

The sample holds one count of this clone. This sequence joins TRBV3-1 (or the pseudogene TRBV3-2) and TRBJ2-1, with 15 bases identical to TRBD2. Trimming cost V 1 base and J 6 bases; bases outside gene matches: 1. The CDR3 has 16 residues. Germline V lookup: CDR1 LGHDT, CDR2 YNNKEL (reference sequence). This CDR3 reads CASSQVGLAGGNEQFF. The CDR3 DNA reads TGTGCCAGCAGCCAAGTGGGACTAGCGGGGGGCAATGAGCAGTTCTTC.

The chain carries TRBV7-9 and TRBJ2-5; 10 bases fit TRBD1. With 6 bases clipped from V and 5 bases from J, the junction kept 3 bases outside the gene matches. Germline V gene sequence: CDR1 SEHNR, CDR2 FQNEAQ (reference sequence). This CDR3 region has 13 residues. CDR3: CASSLTGGETQYF. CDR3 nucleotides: TGTGCCAGCAGTTTGACAGGGGGCGAGACCCAGTACTTC.

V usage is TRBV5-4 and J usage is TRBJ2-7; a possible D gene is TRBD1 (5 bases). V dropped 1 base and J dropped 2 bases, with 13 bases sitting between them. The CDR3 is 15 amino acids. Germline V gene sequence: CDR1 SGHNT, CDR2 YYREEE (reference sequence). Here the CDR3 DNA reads TGTGCCAGCAGCTTGAGGGGCAGTCCTACCTACGAGCAGTACTTC. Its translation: CASSLRGSPTYEQYF.

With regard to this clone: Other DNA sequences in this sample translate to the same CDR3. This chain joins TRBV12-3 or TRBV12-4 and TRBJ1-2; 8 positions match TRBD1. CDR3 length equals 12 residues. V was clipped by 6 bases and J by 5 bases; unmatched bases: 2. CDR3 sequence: CASSRTGYGYTF. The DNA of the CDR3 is TGTGCCAGCAGCAGGACAGGGTATGGCTACACCTTC.

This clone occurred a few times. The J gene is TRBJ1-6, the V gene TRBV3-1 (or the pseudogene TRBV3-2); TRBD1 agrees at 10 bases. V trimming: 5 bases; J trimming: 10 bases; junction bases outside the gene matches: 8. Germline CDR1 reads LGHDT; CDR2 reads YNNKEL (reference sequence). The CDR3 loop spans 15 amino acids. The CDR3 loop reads CASSVRQGADSPLHF. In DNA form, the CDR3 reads TGTGCCAGCAGCGTTCGACAGGGGGCTGACTCACCCCTCCACTTT.

CDR3 amino acids: CARTEVSGNTIYF. The CDR3 DNA sequence: TGTGCACGGACAGAAGTCTCTGGAAACACCATATATTTT. The V gene is TRBV30, the J gene TRBJ1-3, with D possibly matching TRBD1 (6 bases). Per the germline V gene, CDR1 is GTSNPN and CDR2 is SVGIG (reference sequence). The CDR3 totals 13 residues.

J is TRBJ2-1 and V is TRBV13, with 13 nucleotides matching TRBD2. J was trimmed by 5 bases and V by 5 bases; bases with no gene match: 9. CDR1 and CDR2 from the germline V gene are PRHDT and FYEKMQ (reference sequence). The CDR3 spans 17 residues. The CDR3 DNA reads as TGTGCCAGCAGCAACTCCGGGACTAGCGGGGCAAACAATGAGCAGTTCTTC. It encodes CASSNSGTSGANNEQFF.

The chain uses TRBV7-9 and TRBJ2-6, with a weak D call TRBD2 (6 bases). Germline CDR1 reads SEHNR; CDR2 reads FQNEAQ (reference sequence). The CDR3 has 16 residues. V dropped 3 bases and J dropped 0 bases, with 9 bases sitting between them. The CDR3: CASSFAGSSGANVLTF. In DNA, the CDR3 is TGTGCCAGCAGCTTTGCGGGGAGCTCTGGGGCCAACGTCCTGACTTTC.

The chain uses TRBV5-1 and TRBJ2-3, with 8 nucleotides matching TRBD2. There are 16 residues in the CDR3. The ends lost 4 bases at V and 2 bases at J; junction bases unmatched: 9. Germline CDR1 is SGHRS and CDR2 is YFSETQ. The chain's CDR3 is CASSANTGGPTDTQYF. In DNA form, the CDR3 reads TGCGCCAGCAGCGCGAATACGGGGGGGCCCACAGATACGCAGTATTTT.

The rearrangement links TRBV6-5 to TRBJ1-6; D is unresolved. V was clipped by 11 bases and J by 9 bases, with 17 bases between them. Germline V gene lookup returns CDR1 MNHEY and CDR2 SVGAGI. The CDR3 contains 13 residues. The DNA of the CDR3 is TGTGCCTCCCGCAGCACGGAGGGTTCACCCCTCCACTTT. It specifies CASRSTEGSPLHF.

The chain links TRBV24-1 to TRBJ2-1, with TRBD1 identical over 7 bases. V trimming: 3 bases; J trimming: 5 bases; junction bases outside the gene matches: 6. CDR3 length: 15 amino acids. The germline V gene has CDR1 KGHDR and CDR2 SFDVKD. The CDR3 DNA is TGTGCCACCAGTGATCGTTGGACAGGCCACAATGAGCAGTTCTTC. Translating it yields CATSDRWTGHNEQFF.

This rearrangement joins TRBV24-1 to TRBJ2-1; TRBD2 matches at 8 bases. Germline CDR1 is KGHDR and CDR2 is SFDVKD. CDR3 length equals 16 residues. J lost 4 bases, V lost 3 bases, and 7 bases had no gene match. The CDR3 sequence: CATSDGRGGEYNEQFF. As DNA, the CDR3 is TGTGCCACCAGTGATGGTCGGGGGGGTGAATACAATGAGCAGTTCTTC.

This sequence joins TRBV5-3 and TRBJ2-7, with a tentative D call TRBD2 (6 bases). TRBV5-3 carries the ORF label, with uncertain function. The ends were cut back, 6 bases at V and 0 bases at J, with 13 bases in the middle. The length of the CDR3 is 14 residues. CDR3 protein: CARMEGVSSYEQYV. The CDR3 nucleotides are TGTGCCAGAATGGAGGGCGTCAGCTCCTACGAGCAGTACGTC.

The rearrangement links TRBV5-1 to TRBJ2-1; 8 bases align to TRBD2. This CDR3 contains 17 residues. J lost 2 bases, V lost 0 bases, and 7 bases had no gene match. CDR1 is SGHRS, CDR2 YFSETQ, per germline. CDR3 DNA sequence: TGCGCCAGCAGCTTGGAGGGGAGCGGGGGAGCCTACAATGAGCAGTTCTTC. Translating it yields CASSLEGSGGAYNEQFF.

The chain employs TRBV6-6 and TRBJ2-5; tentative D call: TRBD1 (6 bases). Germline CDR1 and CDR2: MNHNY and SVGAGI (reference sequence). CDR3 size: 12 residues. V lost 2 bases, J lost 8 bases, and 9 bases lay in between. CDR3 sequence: CASSYAGGTQYF. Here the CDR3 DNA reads TGTGCCAGCAGTTACGCTGGGGGCACCCAGTACTTC.

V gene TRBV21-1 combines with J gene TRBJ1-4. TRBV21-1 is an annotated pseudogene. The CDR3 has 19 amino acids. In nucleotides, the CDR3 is TGTGCCAGCACAAGGGGGGGCAGGAGAGACTTTTCAACTAATGAAAAACTGTTTTTT. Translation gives CASTRGGRRDFSTNEKLFF.